This passage covers 30 T cell receptor beta chains from one sample sequenced in a study of T-cell reconstitution after alpha-beta-depleted transplantation in children (dated by TCRdb to about 2016). The library relied on PCR. Sequenced using an Illumina HiSeq 2500. TCR libraries were prepared with molecular barcoding, using unique molecular identifiers to normalize TCRbeta repertoire quantification. The public reads were reanalyzed by TCRdb: fastp trimming at Q25, MiXCR alignment, in-frame beta chains only. Rows are unified per CDR3 protein, each entry keeping the most common DNA and genes. This sample comprises 540,000 or so distinct CDR3 sequences, roughly 24% of them detected only once. Around an eighth of the sample is taken by the ten largest. According to the study, the label for this sample's treatment or condition signals: allogeneic hematopoietic cell transplantation with graft depleted of TCRalphabeta T cells and CD19 B cells.

This material consisted of PBMCs, mostly from graft donor cells, taken 360 days after TCRalphabeta/CD19-depleted stem cell transplant. The source of these receptors is a boy in the first two years of life who had a stem cell transplant for acute myeloid leukemia, so the T cells may come from the graft donor.

The rearrangement joins TRBV2 to TRBJ1-2; TRBD1 is a possible D gene (5 bases). Germline CDR1 SNHLY, CDR2 FYNNEI. Trimming cost V 0 bases and J 4 bases, with 12 bases left between them. The CDR3 sequence is 15 residues long. The DNA for the CDR3 is TGTGCCAGCAGTGAAGCCTTAGGACATGCCTATGGCTACACCTTC. Translation gives CASSEALGHAYGYTF.

This clonotype occurred a few times. The rearrangement links TRBV12-3 or TRBV12-4 to TRBJ1-5; D possibly corresponds to TRBD1 (6 bases). V was clipped by 3 bases and J by 4 bases, with 13 bases between them. The CDR3 runs to 15 residues. CDR3 region: CASSLQGGLNQPQHF. In DNA, the CDR3 is TGTGCCAGCAGTTTGCAAGGGGGTTTAAATCAGCCCCAGCATTTT.

At least ten counts were recorded for this clonotype. In DNA, the CDR3 is TGTGCCAGCACCCGGTCACAAGAGACCCAGTACTTC. Translation gives CASTRSQETQYF. The chain is built from TRBV12-3 or TRBV12-4 and TRBJ2-5, with unresolved D. Trimming took 7 bases from V and 2 from J, leaving 8 bases between them. The CDR3 consists of 12 residues.

There are many counts of this clonotype. This sequence joins TRBV12-3 or TRBV12-4 and TRBJ2-5; D is unclear. The CDR3 has 13 amino acids. Trimming cost V 4 bases and J 2 bases, with 8 bases left between them. CDR3 DNA sequence: TGTGCCAGCAGTTGGCGGTTACAAGAGACCCAGTACTTC. Amino acid sequence: CASSWRLQETQYF.

This clonotype was seen a few times. V usage is TRBV20-1 and J usage is TRBJ2-2; possibly TRBD2 for D (5 bases). This CDR3 has 15 amino acids. V gave up 1 base and J gave up 1 base, with 10 bases separating them. The germline V gene has CDR1 DFQATT and CDR2 SNEGSKA (reference sequence). The CDR3 reads CSARGREGNTGELFF. In nucleotides, the CDR3 is TGCAGTGCTAGAGGGCGCGAGGGGAACACCGGGGAGCTGTTTTTT.

This clonotype was seen repeatedly, ten times or more. The chain links TRBV20-1 to TRBJ1-1; 12 positions match TRBD1. Germline CDR1 is DFQATT and CDR2 is SNEGSKA (reference sequence). CDR3 length: 14 residues. After removal of 2 bases from V and 8 bases from J, the junction contained 6 bases not matched to a gene. Here the CDR3 reads CSARRRGTGGEAFF. CDR3 DNA sequence: TGCAGTGCTAGAAGGAGAGGGACAGGGGGCGAAGCTTTCTTT.

This clonotype occurred many times. V gene TRBV20-1 combines with J gene TRBJ2-6; a possible D gene is TRBD2 (5 bases). V lost 1 base, J lost 11 bases, and 15 bases lay in between. Germline V gene data show CDR1 as DFQATT and CDR2 as SNEGSKA (reference sequence). CDR3 length: 14 amino acids. The CDR3 DNA follows: TGCAGTGCTAGAGTCGGGGTCCCTTTCGACGTCCTGACTTTC. The encoded protein is CSARVGVPFDVLTF.

This clonotype was detected ten times or more. The chain combines TRBV15 with TRBJ1-5; D is unclear. V shed 3 bases and J shed 5 bases, with 8 bases lying between them. CDR1 is LNHNV and CDR2 is YYDKDF in the germline V gene (reference sequence). The CDR3 is 13 residues long. The CDR3 loop is CATSSSRDQPQHF. CDR3 in DNA: TGTGCCACCAGCAGTTCCAGAGATCAGCCCCAGCATTTT.

This clonotype was counted ten times or more. V is TRBV20-1 and J is TRBJ2-5; perhaps D is TRBD1 or TRBD2 (5 bases each). Germline V CDR1 and CDR2: DFQATT, SNEGSKA (reference sequence). The ends were cut back, 5 bases at V and 3 bases at J, with 16 bases in the middle. The CDR3 is 14 residues long. DNA for the CDR3: TGCAGTGCTGGGCCCTCGGGGCCCAAAGAGACCCAGTACTTC. Its translation: CSAGPSGPKETQYF.

This clonotype has only a few counts. The V call is TRBV27, the J call TRBJ2-4; the D is unclear. The germline CDR1 and CDR2 sequences are MNHEY and SMNVEV (reference sequence). V was pared by 3 bases and J by 0 bases, with 6 bases between. The CDR3 is 14 residues long. CDR3 residues: CASSFGLAKNIQYF. DNA for the CDR3: TGTGCCAGCAGTTTTGGGCTAGCCAAAAACATTCAGTACTTC.

This sequence joins TRBV5-4 and TRBJ2-3, with 8 bases that match TRBD2. The V segment lost 1 base and the J segment 4 bases; nucleotides outside the gene matches: 5. The CDR3 consists of 15 residues. Germline V lookup: CDR1 SGHNT, CDR2 YYREEE (reference sequence). CDR3 nucleotide sequence: TGTGCCAGCAGCTTGCGGGGGGGCCGATCAGATACGCAGTATTTT. Its translation: CASSLRGGRSDTQYF. The variable domain in full, completed from reference TRBV5-4 and TRBJ2-3, reads ETGVTQSPTHLIKTRGQQVTLRCSSQSGHNTVSWYQQALGQGPQFIFQYYREEENGRGNFPPRFSGLQFPNYSSELNVNALELDDSALYLCASSLRGGRSDTQYFGPGTRLTVL.

This clonotype has more than one count but fewer than ten. The chain is built from TRBV5-1 and TRBJ2-1; 11 nucleotides match TRBD2. The V segment lost 0 bases and the J segment 8 bases; nucleotides outside the gene matches: 7. The CDR3 length is 16 residues. In germline, CDR1 is SGHRS, CDR2 YFSETQ. The CDR3 region has the DNA TGCGCCAGCAGCTTGGTTAGCGGGGGGGCCAGGGATGAGCAGTTCTTC. The encoded protein is CASSLVSGGARDEQFF.

This chain uses TRBV28 with TRBJ1-5; a weak D match, TRBD1 (5 bases). Germline V lookup: CDR1 MDHEN, CDR2 SYDVKM. V gave up 6 bases and J gave up 5 bases, with 11 bases separating them. The CDR3 sequence is 13 residues long. CDR3 residues: CASSPGPDQPQHF. CDR3 DNA sequence: TGTGCCAGCAGCCCGGGACCCGATCAGCCCCAGCATTTT. The whole variable domain, remainder taken from reference TRBV28 and TRBJ1-5, is DVKVTQSSRYLVKRTGEKVFLECVQDMDHENMFWYRQDPGLGLRLIYFSYDVKMKEKGDIPEGYSVSREKKERFSLILESASTNQTSMYLCASSPGPDQPQHFGDGTRLSIL.

This clonotype was picked up many times. The rearrangement links TRBV12-3 or TRBV12-4 to TRBJ1-2, with a possible D match to TRBD1 (6 bases). V lost 4 bases and J 0 bases, leaving 9 bases between the germline ends. The CDR3 has 14 amino acids. The CDR3, as DNA: TGTGCCAGCAGTTCAGGGGAGGCTAACTATGGCTACACCTTC. This sequence encodes CASSSGEANYGYTF.

As for this clonotype: A read error is possible here, since a much larger clone lies one base away. This chain connects TRBV12-3 or TRBV12-4 to TRBJ1-2; TRBD1 might be the D (5 bases). The V end was cut by 5 bases, the J end by 4 bases, with 17 bases between. The CDR3 has 15 amino acids. CDR3 nucleotides: TGTGCCAGCAGTCCGGATGGGGGATTGGTCTATGGCTACACCTTC. Protein: CASSPDGGLVYGYTF.

This clonotype was picked up a small number of times. The J gene is TRBJ1-2, the V gene TRBV29-1; TRBD1 aligns across 8 bases. V trimming: 6 bases; J trimming: 5 bases; junction bases outside the gene matches: 8. Germline CDR1 and CDR2: SQVTM and ANQGSEA. This CDR3 region has 13 residues. CDR3 sequence: CSVDRGFGYGYTF. The DNA of the CDR3 is TGCAGCGTCGACAGGGGATTTGGGTATGGCTACACCTTC.

J is TRBJ1-3 and V is TRBV7-9; D unclear. Germline V gives CDR1 SEHNR, CDR2 FQNEAQ (reference sequence). The CDR3 runs to 15 residues. V was trimmed by 2 bases and J by 0 bases, leaving 8 bases between them. The CDR3 sequence is CASSLIVNSGNTIYF. The CDR3 DNA sequence: TGTGCCAGCAGCTTAATTGTCAACTCTGGAAACACCATATATTTT. The full variable domain, with the rest looked up from reference TRBV7-9 and TRBJ1-3, is DTGVSQNPRHKITKRGQNVTFRCDPISEHNRLYWYRQTLGQGPEFLTYFQNEAQLEKSRLLSDRFSAERPKGSFSTLEIQRTEQGDSAMYLCASSLIVNSGNTIYFGEGSWLTVV.

There are many counts of this clonotype. One end of the junction is discordant with germline, which a read error may explain. This chain joins TRBV7-9 and TRBJ2-7; TRBD2 agrees at 14 bases. This CDR3 spans 15 amino acids. Per the germline V gene, CDR1 is SEHNR and CDR2 is FQNEAQ (reference sequence). CDR3 nucleotides: TGTGCCAGCAGCTTAGTTGGGACTAGCGGGGGAAGTTTGGACTTC. This gives the protein CASSLVGTSGGSLDF.

At least ten counts were recorded for this clonotype. CDR3 loop: CATSPLGKETQYF. DNA for the CDR3: TGTGCCACCTCCCCACTAGGGAAAGAGACCCAGTACTTC. V gene TRBV12-3 or TRBV12-4 combines with J gene TRBJ2-5; a weak D match, TRBD2 (5 bases). The CDR3 runs 13 residues. Trimming cost V 10 bases and J 3 bases, with 15 bases left between them.

The chain recombines TRBV6-2 or TRBV6-3 with TRBJ2-2; TRBD2 matches 9 bases. J was trimmed by 4 bases and V by 0 bases; bases with no gene match: 3. Germline lookup yields CDR1 MNHEY and CDR2 SVGEGT. The CDR3 spans 16 residues. The CDR3 DNA reads TGTGCCAGCAGTTACTCGAGACTAGCGGTCACCGGGGAGCTGTTTTTT. It yields the protein CASSYSRLAVTGELFF.

The rearrangement joins TRBV20-1 to TRBJ2-7; TRBD1 matches at 9 bases. Per germline, CDR1 DFQATT and CDR2 SNEGSKA (reference sequence). The CDR3 totals 14 residues. With V trimmed by 5 bases and J by 4 bases, 9 bases remained unmatched. CDR3 region: CSAANRGHLYEQYF. The CDR3 DNA reads TGCAGTGCTGCAAACAGGGGGCACTTGTACGAGCAGTACTTC.

This clonotype appeared many times. The chain combines TRBV29-1 with TRBJ1-2; D is undetermined. Germline CDR1 SQVTM, CDR2 ANQGSEA. V lost 3 bases and J lost 0, with 8 bases in between. This CDR3 is 13 amino acids long. DNA of the CDR3: TGCAGCGTTGAGTTCGAGCCTAACTATGGCTACACCTTC. Its translation is CSVEFEPNYGYTF.

The gene calls are TRBV20-1 and TRBJ1-2; 8 bases match TRBD1. Unmatched junction bases numbered 3, after V lost 2 bases and J lost 4 bases. Per germline, CDR1 DFQATT and CDR2 SNEGSKA (reference sequence). The CDR3 is made up of 13 amino acids. CDR3 sequence reads: CSARPTGGYGYTF. In nucleotides, the CDR3 is TGCAGTGCTAGACCAACAGGGGGCTATGGCTACACCTTC.

This chain links TRBV20-1 with TRBJ2-7, with 8 bases matching TRBD1. The CDR3 runs 14 residues. With V trimmed by 3 bases and J by 4 bases, 8 bases remained unmatched. Looked up from germline, CDR1 is DFQATT and CDR2 is SNEGSKA (reference sequence). CDR3 bases: TGCAGTGCTAGTACGGACAGGGCGCAATACGAGCAGTACTTC. Translation gives CSASTDRAQYEQYF.

This clonotype was detected a few times. The chain is built from TRBV12-3 or TRBV12-4 and TRBJ2-7, with TRBD1 as a possible D gene (6 bases). CDR3 size: 15 residues. V lost 1 base to trimming and J lost 4 bases, with 14 bases between them. The CDR3 spells CASSLEEQGVYEQYF. The CDR3 nucleotides read TGTGCCAGCAGTTTAGAGGAACAGGGAGTGTACGAGCAGTACTTC.

This clonotype was counted ten times or more. The chain combines TRBV29-1 with TRBJ2-7; TRBD1 matches at 11 bases. J lost 3 bases, V lost 6 bases, and 1 base had no gene match. The CDR3 is 12 residues long. In germline, CDR1 is SQVTM, CDR2 ANQGSEA. In DNA form, the CDR3 reads TGCAGCGTGGGACAGGGGGTCTACGAGCAGTACTTC. Residues: CSVGQGVYEQYF.

The V call is TRBV9, the J call TRBJ1-6; D possibly corresponds to TRBD1 (6 bases). V was trimmed by 3 bases and J by 5 bases, leaving 15 bases between them. This CDR3 spans 16 amino acids. The germline CDR1 and CDR2 sequences are SGDLS and YYNGEE. CDR3 nucleotides: TGTGCCAGCAGCGCCACCAGGGGAAGGGATAATTCACCCCTCCACTTT. Translated, it gives CASSATRGRDNSPLHF.

This clonotype came up many times. The CDR3 region is CASSRGSYTEAFF. CDR3 DNA sequence: TGTGCCAGCAGCAGGGGATCGTACACTGAAGCTTTCTTT. The chain is built from TRBV7-6 and TRBJ1-1; maybe TRBD1 (5 bases). The CDR3 length is 13 residues. Trimming pared 5 bases from V and 3 bases from J, leaving 10 bases between. The germline V gene encodes CDR1 SGHVS and CDR2 FNYEAQ.

This clonotype occurred a few times. The chain has TRBV6-5 and TRBJ2-7, with 9 nucleotides matching TRBD1. From germline, CDR1 is MNHEY and CDR2 SVGAGI. The CDR3 is 15 amino acids. The J segment lost 5 bases and the V segment lost 5 bases, leaving 10 bases of the junction unmatched. CDR3 nucleotide sequence: TGTGCCAGCAGTACCCAGGGACAGGGAACGGACGAGCAGTACTTC. Protein: CASSTQGQGTDEQYF.

In this sample, this clonotype turned up many times. The rearrangement uses TRBV20-1 and TRBJ1-6, with a tentative D call TRBD1 (5 bases). CDR1 and CDR2 (germline): DFQATT, SNEGSKA (reference sequence). V gave up 2 bases and J gave up 9 bases, with 17 bases separating them. This CDR3 comprises 15 residues. The CDR3, as DNA: TGCAGTGCTAGACGGGGGAAGGTAGTGGTTTCACCCCTCCACTTT. It yields the protein CSARRGKVVVSPLHF.